This passage covers 19 T cell receptor beta chains from one sample sequenced in a study of T cells after yellow fever vaccination. TCRdb reanalysed the 5' RACE reads using MiXCR and keeps one entry per CDR3 protein. The repertoire consists of fewer than 100,000 distinct CDR3 sequences, with around 5.8% occurring once and the leading ten covering about two fifths. Sequenced here: CD8+ T cells sorted from PBMCs, sampled 10 days after the yellow fever booster vaccination. These TCRs come from a man between 18 and 35 years old who received the YFV17D yellow fever vaccine.

The table lists this clonotype with a few counts. The chain couples TRBV16 to TRBJ1-5; 7 bases fit TRBD1. V was clipped by 4 bases and J by 3 bases; unmatched bases: 15. Germline lookup yields CDR1 KGHSY and CDR2 FQNENV. This CDR3 has 18 residues. The DNA for the CDR3 is TGTGCCAGCAGCCGACCAAGAGATCAGGGGGGCTTCAATCAGCCCCAGCATTTT. This gives the protein CASSRPRDQGGFNQPQHF.

This clonotype has just a few counts. V and J are TRBV29-1 and TRBJ1-1; 9 positions match TRBD1. CDR3 length equals 14 residues. Germline V gene sequence: CDR1 SQVTM, CDR2 ANQGSEA. The J segment lost 5 bases and the V segment lost 3 bases, leaving 7 bases of the junction unmatched. In DNA, the CDR3 is TGCAGCGTTGACTGGACAGGGGTCATTACTGAAGCTTTCTTT. It is translated as CSVDWTGVITEAFF.

This rearrangement joins TRBV5-6 to TRBJ2-2; D unresolved. V was pared by 7 bases and J by 1 base, with 11 bases between. This CDR3 has 14 residues. Per the germline V gene, CDR1 is SGHDT and CDR2 is YYEEEE. The DNA of the CDR3 is TGTGCCAGCTCCCATTTGGAGAACACCGGGGAGCTGTTTTTT. Encoded protein: CASSHLENTGELFF.

The J gene is TRBJ2-2, the V gene TRBV7-9; D possibly corresponds to TRBD2 (5 bases). Germline V gives CDR1 SEHNR, CDR2 FQNEAQ (reference sequence). The length of the CDR3 is 13 residues. Trimming shortened V by 5 bases and J by 6 bases, and 10 bases separated the two germline ends. The DNA for the CDR3 is TGTGCCAGCAGCCCCGTCGGGGCCGGGGAGCTGTTTTTT. Its protein is CASSPVGAGELFF.

The chain combines TRBV2 with TRBJ2-7, with a possible D match to TRBD1 (6 bases). The CDR3 has 15 residues. CDR1 SNHLY and CDR2 FYNNEI come from the germline V gene. Trimming left V 1 base short and J 3 bases short, with 13 bases between. The CDR3 DNA is TGTGCCAGCAGTGAAGGCAGGGGCGGATTCTACGAGCAGTACTTC. It translates to CASSEGRGGFYEQYF.

This clonotype was seen more than once but under ten times. The chain links TRBV6-5 to TRBJ1-2; 8 bases align to TRBD1. The CDR3 runs to 16 residues. V lost 0 bases, J lost 5 bases, and 8 bases stayed unmatched. CDR1 and CDR2 from the germline V gene are MNHEY and SVGAGI. The DNA of the CDR3 is TGTGCCAGCAGTTACTCGCCTTTGGACAGGGCGTATGGCTACACCTTC. It encodes CASSYSPLDRAYGYTF.

The sample holds many counts of this clonotype. CDR3 sequence: CSARFQPSVYNEQFF. CDR3 DNA: TGCAGTGCTAGGTTCCAGCCATCCGTCTACAATGAGCAGTTCTTC. The rearrangement uses TRBV20-1 and TRBJ2-1; D gene ambiguous. CDR1 is DFQATT, CDR2 SNEGSKA, per germline (reference sequence). V lost 3 bases and J lost 3, with 15 bases in between. CDR3 size: 15 residues.

This chain links TRBV6-5 with TRBJ2-7; TRBD1 matches at 8 bases. This CDR3 region has 19 residues. Looked up from germline, CDR1 is MNHEY and CDR2 is SVGAGI. V lost 2 bases, J lost 3 bases, and 18 bases stayed unmatched. DNA of the CDR3: TGTGCCAGCAGTTACCCCGGACAGGGAAAGAGGGTCTGGGTCTACGAGCAGTACGTC. This sequence encodes CASSYPGQGKRVWVYEQYV.

J is TRBJ2-3 and V is TRBV24-1, with 9 bases identical to TRBD2. Germline V lookup: CDR1 KGHDR, CDR2 SFDVKD. There are 16 residues in the CDR3. Trimming cost V 4 bases and J 0 bases; bases outside gene matches: 4. CDR3 protein: CATSDSSGASTDTQYF. CDR3 nucleotide sequence: TGTGCCACCAGTGACTCTAGCGGGGCGAGCACAGATACGCAGTATTTT.

There are many counts of this clonotype. The chain is built from TRBV7-9 and TRBJ2-3; D not certain. The CDR3 extends over 15 amino acids. Germline-derived CDR1 and CDR2 are SEHNR and FQNEAQ (reference sequence). V lost 4 bases to trimming and J lost 1 base, with 12 bases between them. CDR3 DNA sequence: TGTGCCAGCAGCTCCATCGGGCAGGGCACAGATACGCAGTATTTT. Its protein is CASSSIGQGTDTQYF. The variable domain in full, with the rest retrieved from reference TRBV7-9 and TRBJ2-3, is DTGVSQNPRHKITKRGQNVTFRCDPISEHNRLYWYRQTLGQGPEFLTYFQNEAQLEKSRLLSDRFSAERPKGSFSTLEIQRTEQGDSAMYLCASSSIGQGTDTQYFGPGTRLTVL.

Only a few counts were recorded for this clonotype. The genes are TRBV9 and TRBJ2-1, with D perhaps TRBD2 (7 bases). Germline CDR1 is SGDLS and CDR2 is YYNGEE. V lost 2 bases to trimming and J lost 4 bases, with 13 bases between them. This CDR3 is built from 15 residues. The chain's CDR3 is CASSVGGPQYNEQFF. CDR3 coding DNA: TGTGCCAGCAGCGTCGGGGGGCCTCAATACAATGAGCAGTTCTTC. The full variable domain, completed using reference TRBV9 and TRBJ2-1, is DSGVTQTPKHLITATGQRVTLRCSPRSGDLSVYWYQQSLDQGLQFLIQYYNGEERAKGNILERFSAQQFPDLHSELNLSSLELGDSALYFCASSVGGPQYNEQFFGPGTRLTVL.

This clonotype was picked up a small number of times. The V and J genes are TRBV21-1 and TRBJ2-7; the table's D call of TRBD1 was not tested on the DNA. TRBV21-1 is described as a pseudogene. This CDR3 has 15 amino acids. The CDR3 DNA sequence: TGTGCCAGCACCCTTCACCCCCAGGCTACCTACGAGCAGTACGTC. This encodes CASTLHPQATYEQYV.

The gene calls are TRBV5-1 and TRBJ2-7, with D possibly matching TRBD2 (6 bases). The CDR3 is made up of 16 amino acids. Germline assignment: CDR1 SGHRS and CDR2 YFSETQ. Trimming shortened V by 0 bases and J by 2 bases, and 15 bases separated the two germline ends. CDR3 loop: CASSLAGLEPTYEQYF. CDR3 DNA sequence: TGCGCCAGCAGCTTGGCGGGACTCGAACCTACCTACGAGCAGTACTTC.

V usage is TRBV19 and J usage is TRBJ2-1; no clear D gene. V was trimmed by 3 bases and J by 4 bases, leaving 7 bases between them. The CDR3 is 13 amino acids. In germline, CDR1 is LNHDA, CDR2 SQIVND (reference sequence). The CDR3 reads CASSITPYNEQFF. Here the CDR3 DNA reads TGTGCCAGTAGTATCACACCTTACAATGAGCAGTTCTTC.

The CDR3 spells CASSLGTGGGGELFF. The CDR3 DNA sequence: TGTGCCAGCAGCCTGGGGACAGGGGGTGGCGGGGAGCTGTTTTTT. The chain recombines TRBV7-8 with TRBJ2-2, with TRBD1 matching 11 bases. CDR3 length: 15 amino acids. Germline V CDR1 and CDR2: SGHVS, FQNEAQ. Losses at the gene ends were 5 bases for V and 7 bases for J; bases not matched to a gene: 6. The entire variable domain, with the rest obtained from reference TRBV7-8 and TRBJ2-2, is as follows: GAGVSQSPRYKVAKRGQDVALRCDPISGHVSLFWYQQALGQGPEFLTYFQNEAQLDKSGLPSDRFFAERPEGSVSTLKIQRTQQEDSAVYLCASSLGTGGGGELFFGEGSRLTVL.

This clonotype was observed a handful of times. This chain connects TRBV7-9 to TRBJ2-2, with D maybe TRBD1 (6 bases). Germline-derived CDR1 and CDR2 are SEHNR and FQNEAQ (reference sequence). This CDR3 has 16 residues. V was trimmed by 4 bases and J by 7 bases, leaving 19 bases between them. CDR3 bases: TGTGCCAGCAGCTCTTACAGGACAGTCTCGGGCGGGGAGCTGTTTTTT. Protein sequence: CASSSYRTVSGGELFF.

The V call is TRBV4-2, the J call TRBJ1-5; D is unresolved. CDR1 and CDR2 (germline): LGHNA, YNFKEQ. Trimming shortened V by 1 base and J by 6 bases, and 16 bases separated the two germline ends. The CDR3 covers 16 residues. The CDR3 reads CASSQVERPGRQPQHF. CDR3 coding DNA: TGTGCCAGCAGCCAAGTTGAACGTCCGGGTCGTCAGCCCCAGCATTTT.

This clonotype was detected many times. The genes are TRBV3-1 and TRBJ2-6, with 10 nucleotides matching TRBD1. The V and J ends lost 3 bases and 2 bases, in that order; junction bases with no gene match: 13. In germline, CDR1 is LGHDT, CDR2 YNNKEL (reference sequence). The CDR3 runs 20 residues. CDR3 residues: CASSQRQGAQVFAGANVLTF. The CDR3 DNA follows: TGTGCCAGCAGCCAGCGACAGGGGGCGCAGGTGTTTGCTGGGGCCAACGTCCTGACTTTC.

This clonotype was seen ten or more times. This chain joins TRBV12-3 or TRBV12-4 and TRBJ2-4, with D unresolved. V lost 1 base and J 6 bases, leaving 7 bases between the germline ends. The CDR3 length is 13 residues. The DNA of the CDR3 is TGTGCCAGCAGTTTAGATTTGCGAAACATTCAGTACTTC. It encodes CASSLDLRNIQYF.